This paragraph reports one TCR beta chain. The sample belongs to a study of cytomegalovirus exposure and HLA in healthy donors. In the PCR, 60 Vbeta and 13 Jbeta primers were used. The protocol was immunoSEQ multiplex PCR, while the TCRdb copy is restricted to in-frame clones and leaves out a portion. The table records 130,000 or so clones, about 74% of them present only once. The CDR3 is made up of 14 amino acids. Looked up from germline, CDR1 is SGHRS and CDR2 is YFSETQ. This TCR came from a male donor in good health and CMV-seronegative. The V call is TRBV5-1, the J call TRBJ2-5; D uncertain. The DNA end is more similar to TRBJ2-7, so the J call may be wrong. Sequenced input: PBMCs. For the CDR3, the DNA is TGCGCCAGCAGCTTGGCCGGAAAAAACTACGAGCAGTACTTC. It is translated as CASSLAGKNYEQYF.